The subject of this entry is one TCR beta chain. The data stem from a study of patients and donors after allogeneic stem cell transplantation. From germline, CDR1 is MGHRA and CDR2 YSYEKL. V shed 1 base and J shed 6 bases, with 13 bases lying between them. The CDR3 covers 14 residues. TCRdb called the RT-PCR reads again in MiXCR, with one record for every CDR3 protein. In the table there are about 960,000 distinct CDR3 sequences, about 20% of which are singletons. This sequence was found in a human donor who was either an allogeneic HSCT recipient or a stem cell or donor lymphocyte infusion donor (not recorded which). It is not recorded whose cells these are; they may come from a transplant donor. This rearrangement joins TRBV4-1 to TRBJ2-7; a weak D match, TRBD1 (5 bases). Sequencing was performed on blood, either unsorted or a sorted T cell fraction (not recorded which). Here the CDR3 DNA reads TGCGCCAGCAGCCAAGGTTCAGGGAAGTCCGAGCAGTACTTC. Translating it yields CASSQGSGKSEQYF.